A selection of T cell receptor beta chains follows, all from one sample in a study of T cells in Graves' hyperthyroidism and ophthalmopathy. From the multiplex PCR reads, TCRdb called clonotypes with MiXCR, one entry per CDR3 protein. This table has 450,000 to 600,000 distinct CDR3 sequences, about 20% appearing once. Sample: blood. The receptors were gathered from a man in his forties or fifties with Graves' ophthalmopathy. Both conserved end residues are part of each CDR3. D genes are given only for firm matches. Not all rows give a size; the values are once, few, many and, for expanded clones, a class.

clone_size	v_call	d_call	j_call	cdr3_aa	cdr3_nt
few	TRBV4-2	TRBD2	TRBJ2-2	CASSQRVAGGMTGELFF	TGTGCCAGCAGCCAACGGGTGGCGGGGGGGATGACCGGGGAGCTGTTTTTT
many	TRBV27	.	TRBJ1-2	CASRRRGQAPGYGYTF	TGTGCCAGCAGGCGACGGGGGCAGGCCCCTGGGTATGGCTACACCTTC
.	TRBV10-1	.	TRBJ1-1	CASSPFMNPMNTEAFF	TGCGCCAGCAGTCCCTTCATGAATCCCATGAACACTGAAGCTTTCTTT
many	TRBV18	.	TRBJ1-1	CASSPPGRSEAFF	TGTGCCAGCTCACCACCAGGGCGGAGTGAAGCTTTCTTT
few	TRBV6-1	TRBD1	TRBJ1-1	CASQAQGGGMNTEAFF	TGTGCCAGCCAAGCTCAGGGGGGGGGGATGAACACTGAAGCTTTCTTT
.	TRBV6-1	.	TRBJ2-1	CAILDLTSSYNEQFF	TGTGCCATCCTTGACCTGACTAGCTCCTACAATGAGCAGTTCTTC
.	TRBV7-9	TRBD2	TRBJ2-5	CASSFGAGREAQYF	TGTGCCAGCAGTTTTGGTGCGGGTCGGGAGGCCCAGTACTTC
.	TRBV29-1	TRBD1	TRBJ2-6	CSVETGAGANVLTF	TGCAGCGTTGAGACAGGGGCTGGGGCCAACGTCCTGACTTTC
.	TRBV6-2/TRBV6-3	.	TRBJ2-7	CASSFGSLPSYEQYF	TGTGCCAGCAGTTTCGGGTCTCTGCCCTCCTACGAGCAGTACTTC
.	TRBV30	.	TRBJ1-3	CAWISREGGNTIYF	TGTGCCTGGATCAGTAGGGAAGGTGGAAACACCATATATTTT
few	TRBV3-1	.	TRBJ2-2	CASSHPTPSGKTGELFF	TGTGCCAGCAGCCACCCTACGCCTTCTGGGAAAACCGGGGAGCTGTTTTTT
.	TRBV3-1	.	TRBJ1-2	CASSQVVSGDGYTF	TGTGCCAGCAGCCAAGTTGTTTCGGGTGATGGCTACACCTTC
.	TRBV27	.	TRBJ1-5	CASSLRRERGNQPQHF	TGTGCCAGCAGTTTACGCAGGGAGAGAGGCAATCAGCCCCAGCATTTT
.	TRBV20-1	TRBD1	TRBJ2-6	CSARESPGQGTGANVLTF	TGCAGTGCTAGAGAATCGCCGGGACAGGGAACTGGGGCCAACGTCCTGACTTTC
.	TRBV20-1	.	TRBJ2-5	CSARTQETQYF	TGCAGTGCTAGAACTCAAGAGACCCAGTACTTC
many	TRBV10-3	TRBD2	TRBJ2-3	CAIAAGGSSTDTQYF	TGTGCCATCGCGGCGGGGGGCTCTAGCACAGATACGCAGTATTTT
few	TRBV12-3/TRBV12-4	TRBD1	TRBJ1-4	CASSLGRTGRNEKLFF	TGTGCCAGCAGTTTGGGACGGACAGGTCGTAATGAAAAACTGTTTTTT
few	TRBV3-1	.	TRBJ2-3	CASSVGGQTTDTQYF	TGTGCCAGCAGTGTGGGTGGACAGACCACAGATACGCAGTATTTT
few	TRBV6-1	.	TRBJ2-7	CASSLLETYEQYF	TGTGCCAGCAGCTTGCTAGAGACCTACGAGCAGTACTTC
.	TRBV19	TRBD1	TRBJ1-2	CASSGGQGRHGYTF	TGTGCCAGTAGTGGCGGACAGGGGCGCCATGGCTACACCTTC
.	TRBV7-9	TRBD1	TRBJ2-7	CASSEQGAPYEQYF	TGTGCCAGCAGCGAACAGGGGGCACCCTACGAGCAGTACTTC
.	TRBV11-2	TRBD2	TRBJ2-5	CASRREGLQETQYF	TGTGCCAGCAGGAGGGAGGGCCTCCAAGAGACCCAGTACTTC
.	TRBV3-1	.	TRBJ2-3	CASSSLRGVGTDTQYF	TGTGCCAGCAGCAGCCTCCGCGGGGTCGGGACAGATACGCAGTATTTT
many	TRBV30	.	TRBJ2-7	CAWSVIAENEQYF	TGTGCCTGGAGTGTGATAGCGGAAAACGAGCAGTACTTC
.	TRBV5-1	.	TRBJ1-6	CASSWDPQGYNSPLHF	TGCGCCAGCAGCTGGGACCCCCAGGGGTATAATTCACCCCTCCACTTT
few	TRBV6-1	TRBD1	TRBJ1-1	CASSRQGANTEAFF	TGTGCCAGCAGCAGGCAGGGGGCGAACACTGAAGCTTTCTTT
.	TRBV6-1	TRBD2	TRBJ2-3	CASSESGLATQYF	TGTGCCAGCAGTGAAAGTGGACTAGCGACGCAGTATTTT
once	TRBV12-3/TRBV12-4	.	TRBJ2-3	CASRSGGGGARNTDTQYF	TGTGCCAGCAGGTCGGGAGGAGGGGGGGCCAGGAACACAGATACGCAGTATTTT
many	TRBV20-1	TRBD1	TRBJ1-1	CSASLPSDRGNTEAFF	TGCAGTGCTAGCTTACCTTCCGACAGGGGGAACACTGAAGCTTTCTTT
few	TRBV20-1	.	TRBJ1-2	CSARDPRGYTF	TGCAGTGCTAGGGACCCTCGGGGCTACACCTTC
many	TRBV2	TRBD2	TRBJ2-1	CVNLSGTSGTMIRDEQFF	TGTGTCAATCTTTCCGGGACTAGCGGAACAATGATCAGGGATGAGCAGTTCTTC
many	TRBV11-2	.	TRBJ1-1	CASSSLAGLNTEAFF	TGTGCCAGCAGCTCTCTCGCAGGGTTGAACACTGAAGCTTTCTTT
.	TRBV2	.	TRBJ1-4	CASSERGAGVNEKLFF	TGTGCCAGCAGTGAGAGAGGGGCAGGGGTTAATGAAAAACTGTTTTTT
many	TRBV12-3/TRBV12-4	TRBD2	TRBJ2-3	CASSGTSGGRTDTQYF	TGTGCCAGCAGTGGGACTAGCGGGGGGAGAACAGATACGCAGTATTTT
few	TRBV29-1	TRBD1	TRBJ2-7	CSVTKGTDPTYEQYF	TGCAGCGTGACGAAAGGGACAGATCCTACCTACGAGCAGTACTTC
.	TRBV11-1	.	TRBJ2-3	CASSLRGGEGSRDTQYF	TGTGCCAGCAGCCTGCGAGGAGGGGAAGGCAGTAGAGATACGCAGTATTTT
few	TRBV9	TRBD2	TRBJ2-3	CASTLSGLVRDTQYF	TGTGCCAGCACCCTATCCGGACTAGTGAGGGATACGCAGTATTTT
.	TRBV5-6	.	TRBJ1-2	CASTPTFGGTNYGYTF	TGTGCCAGCACCCCAACTTTTGGGGGAACTAACTATGGCTACACCTTC
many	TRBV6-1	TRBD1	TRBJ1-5	CASSESPGQGEPQHF	TGTGCCAGCAGTGAATCCCCGGGGCAGGGGGAGCCCCAGCATTTT
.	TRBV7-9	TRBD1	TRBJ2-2	CASSLGSGQANTGELFF	TGTGCCAGCAGCTTAGGTTCGGGACAGGCGAACACCGGGGAGCTGTTTTTT
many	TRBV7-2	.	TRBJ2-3	CASTLKGRFPDTQYF	TGTGCCAGCACCCTAAAGGGGCGCTTCCCAGATACGCAGTATTTT
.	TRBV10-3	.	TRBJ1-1	CAIHAGPTTEAFF	TGTGCCATCCATGCGGGACCGACCACTGAAGCTTTCTTT
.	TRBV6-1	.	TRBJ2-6	CASSEYAFSGANVLTF	TGTGCCAGCAGTGAATATGCATTCTCTGGGGCCAACGTCCTGACTTTC
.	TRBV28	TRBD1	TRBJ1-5	CASQGDNQPQHF	TGTGCCAGCCAGGGGGATAATCAGCCCCAGCATTTT
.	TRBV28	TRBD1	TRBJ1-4	CASRTIVGTGNEKLFF	TGTGCCAGCAGGACAATTGTAGGGACAGGGAATGAAAAACTGTTTTTT
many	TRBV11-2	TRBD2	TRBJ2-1	CASSFRGPRTSGDYNEQFF	TGTGCCAGCAGCTTCCGTGGGCCCCGCACTAGCGGAGACTACAATGAGCAGTTCTTC
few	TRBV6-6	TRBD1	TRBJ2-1	CASSYRVPGQINNEQFF	TGTGCCAGCAGTTACCGGGTACCGGGACAGATAAACAATGAGCAGTTCTTC
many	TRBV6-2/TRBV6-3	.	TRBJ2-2	CASSYSTAGGVVTGELFF	TGTGCCAGCAGTTACTCGACTGCTGGGGGAGTGGTCACCGGGGAGCTGTTTTTT
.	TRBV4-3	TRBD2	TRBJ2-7	CASSPGLLADTYEQYF	TGCGCCAGCAGCCCTGGCCTACTAGCGGATACCTACGAGCAGTACTTC
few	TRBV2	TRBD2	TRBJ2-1	CATRTSGHNEQFF	TGTGCCACCCGGACTAGCGGCCACAATGAGCAGTTCTTC
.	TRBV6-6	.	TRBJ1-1	CASSYSLTGTEAFF	TGTGCCAGCAGTTACTCGCTGACGGGCACTGAAGCTTTCTTT
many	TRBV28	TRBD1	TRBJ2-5	CASSSFGTGIVETQYF	TGTGCCAGCAGTTCCTTCGGGACAGGGATTGTAGAGACCCAGTACTTC
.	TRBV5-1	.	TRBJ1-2	CASSLDLDGYTF	TGCGCCAGCAGCTTGGATTTAGATGGCTACACCTTC